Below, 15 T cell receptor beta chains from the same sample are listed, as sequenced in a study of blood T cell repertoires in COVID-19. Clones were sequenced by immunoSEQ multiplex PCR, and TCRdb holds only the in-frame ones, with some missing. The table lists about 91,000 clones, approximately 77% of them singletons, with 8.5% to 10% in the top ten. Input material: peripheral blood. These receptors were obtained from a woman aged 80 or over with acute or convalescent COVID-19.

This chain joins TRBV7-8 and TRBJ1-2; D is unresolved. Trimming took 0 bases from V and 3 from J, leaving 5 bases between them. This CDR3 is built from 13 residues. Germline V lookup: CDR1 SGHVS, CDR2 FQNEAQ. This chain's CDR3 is CASSLAHDYGYTF. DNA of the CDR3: TGTGCCAGCAGCTTAGCACATGACTATGGCTACACCTTC.

CDR3 protein: CASSLRRGNNEQFF. The DNA for the CDR3 is TGTGCCAGCAGCTTACGTCGCGGAAACAATGAGCAGTTCTTC. V and J are TRBV11-2 and TRBJ2-1; D gene unclear. V was pared by 2 bases and J by 5 bases, with 10 bases between. This CDR3 spans 14 amino acids. The V gene's germline CDR1 is SGHAT and CDR2 FQNNGV.

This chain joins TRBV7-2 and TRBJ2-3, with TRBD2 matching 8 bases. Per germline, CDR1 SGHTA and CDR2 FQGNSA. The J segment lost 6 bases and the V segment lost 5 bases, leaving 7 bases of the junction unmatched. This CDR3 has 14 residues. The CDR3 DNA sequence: TGTGCCAGCAGCCTCGGACTAGCTCGGGATACGCAGTATTTT. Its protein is CASSLGLARDTQYF.

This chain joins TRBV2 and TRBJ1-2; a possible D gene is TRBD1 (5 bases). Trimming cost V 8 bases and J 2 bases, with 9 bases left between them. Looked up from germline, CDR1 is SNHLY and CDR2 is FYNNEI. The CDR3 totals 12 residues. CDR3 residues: CASRGGNYGYTF. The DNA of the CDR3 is TGTGCCAGCCGGGGGGGAAACTATGGCTACACCTTC.

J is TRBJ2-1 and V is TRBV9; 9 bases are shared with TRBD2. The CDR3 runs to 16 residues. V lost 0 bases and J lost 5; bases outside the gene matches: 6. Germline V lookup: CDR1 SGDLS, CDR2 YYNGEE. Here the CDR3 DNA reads TGTGCCAGCAGCGTAGAGGCAGCGGGAGGACACAATGAGCAGTTCTTC. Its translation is CASSVEAAGGHNEQFF.

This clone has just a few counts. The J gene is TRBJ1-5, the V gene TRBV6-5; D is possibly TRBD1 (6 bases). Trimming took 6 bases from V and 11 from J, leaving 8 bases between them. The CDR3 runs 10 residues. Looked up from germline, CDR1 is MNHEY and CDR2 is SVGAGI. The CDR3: CASRGAAQHF. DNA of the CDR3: TGTGCCAGCAGGGGGGCAGCCCAGCATTTT.

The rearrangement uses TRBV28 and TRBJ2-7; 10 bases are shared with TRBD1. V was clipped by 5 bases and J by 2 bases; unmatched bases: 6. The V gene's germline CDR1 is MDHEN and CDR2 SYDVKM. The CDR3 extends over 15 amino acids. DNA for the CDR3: TGTGCCAGCAGTCTGGCCGGGACAGGGGCCTACGAGCAGTACTTC. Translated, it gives CASSLAGTGAYEQYF.

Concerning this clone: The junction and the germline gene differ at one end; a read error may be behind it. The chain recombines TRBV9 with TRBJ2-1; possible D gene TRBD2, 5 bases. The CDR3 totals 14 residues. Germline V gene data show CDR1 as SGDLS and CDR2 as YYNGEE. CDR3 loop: CASSTSGSNNEQFF. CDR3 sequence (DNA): TGTGCCAGCAGCACCAGCGGCTCCAACAATGAGCAGTTCTTC.

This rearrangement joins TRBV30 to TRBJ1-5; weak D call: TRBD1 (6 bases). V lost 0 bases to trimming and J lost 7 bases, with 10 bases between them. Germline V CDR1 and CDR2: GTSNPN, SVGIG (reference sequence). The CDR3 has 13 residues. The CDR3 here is CAWSVNREQPQHF. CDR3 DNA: TGTGCCTGGAGTGTTAACAGGGAACAGCCCCAGCATTTT.

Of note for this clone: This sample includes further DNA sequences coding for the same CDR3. Here the CDR3 reads CASSPTSGRTDTQYF. CDR3 nucleotide sequence: TGTGCCAGCAGCCCGACTAGCGGGCGCACAGATACGCAGTATTTT. The chain carries TRBV3-1 (or the pseudogene TRBV3-2) and TRBJ2-3; 10 bases map to TRBD2. CDR1 and CDR2 (germline): LGHDT, YNNKEL (reference sequence). Trimming took 4 bases from V and 1 from J; bases not matched to a gene: 2. The CDR3 sequence is 15 residues long.

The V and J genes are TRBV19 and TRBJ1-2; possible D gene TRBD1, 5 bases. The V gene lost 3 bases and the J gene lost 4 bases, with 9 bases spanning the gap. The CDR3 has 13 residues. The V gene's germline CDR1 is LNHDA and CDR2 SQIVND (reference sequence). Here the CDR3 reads CASSIGQGYGYTF. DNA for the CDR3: TGTGCCAGTAGTATTGGGCAGGGCTATGGCTACACCTTC.

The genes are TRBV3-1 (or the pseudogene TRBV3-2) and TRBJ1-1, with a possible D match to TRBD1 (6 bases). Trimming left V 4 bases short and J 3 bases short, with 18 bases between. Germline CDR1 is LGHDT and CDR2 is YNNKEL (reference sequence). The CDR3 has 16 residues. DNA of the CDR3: TGTGCCAGCAGCCCCGGGGGGCCGCTGGGGGACACTGAAGCTTTCTTT. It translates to CASSPGGPLGDTEAFF.

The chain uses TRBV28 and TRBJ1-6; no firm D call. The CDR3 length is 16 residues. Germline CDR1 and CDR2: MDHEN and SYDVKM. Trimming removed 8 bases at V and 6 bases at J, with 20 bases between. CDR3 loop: CASRPSGGPGNSPLHF. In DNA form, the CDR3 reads TGTGCCAGCCGACCCTCGGGAGGGCCGGGTAATTCACCCCTCCACTTT.

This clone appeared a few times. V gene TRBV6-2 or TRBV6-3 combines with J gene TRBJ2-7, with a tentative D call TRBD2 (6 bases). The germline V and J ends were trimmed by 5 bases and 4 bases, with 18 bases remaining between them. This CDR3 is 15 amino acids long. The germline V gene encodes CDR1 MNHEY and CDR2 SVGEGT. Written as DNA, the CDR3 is TGTGCCAGCAGTCTCGGACTACAACGTTTATACGAGCAGTACTTC. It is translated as CASSLGLQRLYEQYF.

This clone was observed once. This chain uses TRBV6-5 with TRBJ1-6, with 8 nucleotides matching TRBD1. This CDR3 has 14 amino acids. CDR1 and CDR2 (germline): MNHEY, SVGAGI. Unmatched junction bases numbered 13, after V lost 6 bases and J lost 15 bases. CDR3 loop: CASRPGQEFSGLHF. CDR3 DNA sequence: TGTGCCAGCAGGCCGGGACAGGAATTCAGTGGCCTCCACTTT.